Below are 3 T cell receptor beta chains sequenced from a single sample in a study of blood T cell repertoires in COVID-19 (dated by TCRdb to between 2020 and 2021). Receptors were amplified or captured by the immunoSEQ multiplex PCR assay. The immuneACCESS repertoire file appears here via TCRdb, limited to in-frame rearrangements. These files lack a portion of the clones; in checked studies, under half of the deficit traces to unresolved V genes, and the cause of the others is not known. The sample records 200,000 to 250,000 clones, around 85% of which are singletons. The ten largest clones capture approximately 3% of the sample. Sequences were obtained from PBMCs or T cells enriched from blood (not recorded which). These receptors were obtained from a woman in her fifties or sixties in a cohort exposed to, infected with or recovered from COVID-19 (not recorded which).

This clone was seen more than once but under ten times. The chain has TRBV2 and TRBJ2-6, with TRBD1 matching over 7 bases. The J segment lost 0 bases and the V segment lost 4 bases, leaving 3 bases of the junction unmatched. The length of the CDR3 is 16 residues. Germline CDR1 is SNHLY and CDR2 is FYNNEI. Here the CDR3 DNA reads TGTGCCAGCAGTGGGGACAGAACCTCTGGGGCCAACGTCCTGACTTTC. Translation: CASSGDRTSGANVLTF.

The genes are TRBV30 and TRBJ2-3, with 7 nucleotides matching TRBD1. The V gene's germline CDR1 is GTSNPN and CDR2 SVGIG (reference sequence). Trimming took 3 bases from V and 9 from J; bases not matched to a gene: 3. The CDR3 runs 11 residues. In DNA form, the CDR3 reads TGTGCCTGGAGGAACAGGGGAACGCAGTATTTT. Amino acid sequence: CAWRNRGTQYF.

This chain connects TRBV28 to TRBJ1-6; no definite D call. With 6 bases removed from V and 5 bases from J, the gap between germline ends came to 17 bases. This CDR3 is 16 amino acids long. In germline, CDR1 is MDHEN, CDR2 SYDVKM. The CDR3 reads CASRGPRGQNNSPLHF. The CDR3 DNA reads TGTGCCAGCAGGGGCCCACGGGGTCAGAATAATTCACCCCTCCACTTT.